The rows below give T cell receptor beta chains drawn from one sample of a study of T-cell memory formation after mild COVID-19. TCRdb reprocessed the 5' RACE reads via MiXCR and lists one record per CDR3 protein. The table includes 120,000 to 150,000 distinct CDR3 sequences, under 7% detected once. Input material: PBMCs or a T cell subset sorted from them (not recorded which). These receptors were obtained from an adult woman who had mild COVID-19 (a few samples of this study predate the infection). Cell type and time point are not known. Each CDR3 is given with its conserved first and last residue. D genes are given only for firm matches. Only part of the rows carry a size: once, few, many, or a class if the clone is expanded.

v_call,j_call,d_call,cdr3_length,clone_size,cdr3_nt,cdr3_aa
TRBV6-2/TRBV6-3,TRBJ1-5,TRBD1,15,-,TGTGCCAGCAGACCGGACAGGGTTAGCAATCAGCCCCAGCATTTT,CASRPDRVSNQPQHF
TRBV12-3/TRBV12-4,TRBJ1-2,-,11,-,TGTGCCAGCAGCCCATCGTATGGCTACACCTTC,CASSPSYGYTF
TRBV7-2,TRBJ2-7,TRBD1,14,many,TGTGCCAGCAGCCATGGGGACAGCTCCTACGAGCAGTACTTC,CASSHGDSSYEQYF
TRBV7-3,TRBJ2-7,TRBD1,13,-,TGTGCCAGCAGCCAAATGGACAGGGCGGAGCAGTACTTC,CASSQMDRAEQYF
TRBV2,TRBJ1-6,-,14,-,TGTGCCAGCAGTGAGGGTACACTCGGAACACCCCTCCACTTT,CASSEGTLGTPLHF
TRBV18,TRBJ2-7,-,13,many,TGTGCCAGCTCAACGACAGCCTCCTACGAGCAGTACTTC,CASSTTASYEQYF
TRBV19,TRBJ2-3,TRBD1,15,few,TGTGCCAGTAGGGGACAGGGGGTTCCCACAGATACGCAGTATTTT,CASRGQGVPTDTQYF
TRBV29-1,TRBJ2-2,TRBD2,14,few,TGCAGCGTTGGGGGACTATTTAACACCGGGGAGCTGTTTTTT,CSVGGLFNTGELFF
TRBV7-2,TRBJ2-3,-,16,few,TGTGCCAGCAGCTTAGCGGGGGCAGGGAGCACAGATACGCAGTATTTT,CASSLAGAGSTDTQYF
TRBV7-2,TRBJ2-7,-,13,many,TGTGCCAGCAGCCAAATCAGGGGATACGAGCAGTACTTC,CASSQIRGYEQYF
TRBV5-1,TRBJ2-3,-,16,many,TGCGCCAGCAGCTCTGATGGGGGACTTAGCACAGATACGCAGTATTTT,CASSSDGGLSTDTQYF
TRBV11-2,TRBJ2-3,-,13,-,TGTGCCAGCAGCTTTTCCCCGGCTGATACGCAGTATTTT,CASSFSPADTQYF
TRBV9,TRBJ1-1,-,14,many,TGTGCCAGCAGCCCCCAACAGGCGAACACTGAAGCTTTCTTT,CASSPQQANTEAFF
TRBV3-1,TRBJ2-2,TRBD1,15,-,TGTGCCAGCTCCCCTGGACAGGGGCACACCGGGGAGCTGTTTTTT,CASSPGQGHTGELFF
TRBV11-2,TRBJ2-3,TRBD1,17,-,TGTGCCAGCAGCTTAGGTCCGTGGACAGGGAGCACAGATACGCAGTATTTT,CASSLGPWTGSTDTQYF
TRBV5-4,TRBJ2-5,TRBD1,14,-,TGTGCCAGCAGCAACAAACAGGGGGGAGAGACCCAGTACTTC,CASSNKQGGETQYF
TRBV6-5,TRBJ2-7,TRBD1,11,few,TGTGCCAGCAGCAGAGGGACAGTCAAGTACTTC,CASSRGTVKYF
TRBV12-3/TRBV12-4,TRBJ2-5,-,15,few,TGTGCCAGCAGTTTTCAGGTTGGACTCCAAGAGACCCAGTACTTC,CASSFQVGLQETQYF
TRBV7-2,TRBJ2-3,TRBD2,17,many,TGTGCCAGCAGCTTAGGGAGACTCGGGAGGGCCTCAGATACGCAGTATTTT,CASSLGRLGRASDTQYF
TRBV29-1,TRBJ2-5,-,12,many,TGCAGCGTTGAAGATACCGGGGAGGACCAGTACTTC,CSVEDTGEDQYF
TRBV28,TRBJ1-3,-,21,few,TGTGCCAGCAGCCTTTATCCCGTAATGAGCAGGGTAAAAAGCTCTGGAAACACCATATATTTT,CASSLYPVMSRVKSSGNTIYF